This T cell receptor (beta chain) was sequenced for a study of shared clonotypes between healthy human individuals. CDR3 size: 20 residues. CDR1 and CDR2 from the germline V gene are GTSNPN and SVGIG (reference sequence). Losses at the gene ends were 2 bases for V and 1 base for J; bases not matched to a gene: 18. For each subset, genomic DNA was distributed in equal portions over several immunoSEQ plates. Using immunoSEQ multiplex PCR, the repertoire was profiled, and TCRdb retains in-frame clones only, with some absent. The sample lists 2 million to 2.5 million clones; less than 95% were seen once. A word on this clone: Its specificity is unknown.

Whole-study results and caveats: In contrast to clonotypes shared by all four donors, non-shared clonotypes had lower generation probabilities. Sorted-subset samples were not fully sequenced, rarefaction indicated.

The gene calls are TRBV30 and TRBJ2-4; 9 bases are a match to TRBD1. The origin of this receptor is a man aged 18-30 years in good health. Some clones in this sample may be carry-over from other donors' samples. Sequenced material: naive CD4+ T cells from PBMCs. The subset here: CD45RA+ positively selected. The CDR3: CAWSSPSPGTGSVAKNIQYF. CDR3 sequence (DNA): TGTGCCTGGAGTTCCCCAAGTCCCGGGACAGGGTCGGTGGCCAAAAACATTCAGTACTTC.